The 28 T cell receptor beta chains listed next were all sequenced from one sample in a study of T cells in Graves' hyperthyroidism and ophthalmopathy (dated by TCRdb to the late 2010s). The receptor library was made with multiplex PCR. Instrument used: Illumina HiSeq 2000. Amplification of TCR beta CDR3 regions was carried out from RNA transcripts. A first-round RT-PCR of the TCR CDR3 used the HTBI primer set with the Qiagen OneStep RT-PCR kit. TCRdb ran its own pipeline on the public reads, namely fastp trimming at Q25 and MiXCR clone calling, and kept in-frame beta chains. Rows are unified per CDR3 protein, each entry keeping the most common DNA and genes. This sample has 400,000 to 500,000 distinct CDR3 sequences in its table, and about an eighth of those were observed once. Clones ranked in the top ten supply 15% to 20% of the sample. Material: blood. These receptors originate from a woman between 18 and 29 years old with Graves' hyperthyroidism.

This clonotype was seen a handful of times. The CDR3 nucleotides read TGTGCCAGCAGTGACAGGCTAGCGGGATCGGATACGCAGTATTTT. As protein: CASSDRLAGSDTQYF. The chain is built from TRBV2 and TRBJ2-3; 9 bases match TRBD2. This CDR3 spans 15 amino acids. Germline CDR1 SNHLY, CDR2 FYNNEI. The V and J ends lost 3 bases and 6 bases, in that order; junction bases with no gene match: 7.

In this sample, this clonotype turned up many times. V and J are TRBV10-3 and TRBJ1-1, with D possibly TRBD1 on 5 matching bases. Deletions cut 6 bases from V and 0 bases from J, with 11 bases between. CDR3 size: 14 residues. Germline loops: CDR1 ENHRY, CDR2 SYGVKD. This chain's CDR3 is CAIRGRSMNTEAFF. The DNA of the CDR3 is TGTGCCATCAGGGGACGGTCAATGAACACTGAAGCTTTCTTT.

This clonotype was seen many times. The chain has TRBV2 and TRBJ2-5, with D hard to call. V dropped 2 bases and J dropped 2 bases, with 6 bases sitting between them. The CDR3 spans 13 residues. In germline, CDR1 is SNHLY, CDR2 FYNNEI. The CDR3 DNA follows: TGTGCCAGCAGTGAACGTGAACAAGAGACCCAGTACTTC. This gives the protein CASSEREQETQYF.

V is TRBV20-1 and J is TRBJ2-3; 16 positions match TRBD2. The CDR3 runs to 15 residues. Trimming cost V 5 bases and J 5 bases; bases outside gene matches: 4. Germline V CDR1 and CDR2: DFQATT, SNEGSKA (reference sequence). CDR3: CSAGTSGRAVDTQYF. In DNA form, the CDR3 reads TGCAGTGCTGGGACTAGCGGGAGGGCCGTAGATACGCAGTATTTT.

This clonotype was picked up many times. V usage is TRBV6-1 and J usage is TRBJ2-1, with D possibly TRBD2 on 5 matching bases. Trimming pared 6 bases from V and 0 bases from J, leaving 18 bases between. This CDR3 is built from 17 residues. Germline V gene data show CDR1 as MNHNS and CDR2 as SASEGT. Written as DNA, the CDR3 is TGTGCCAGCAGAGAGCTTCGGGGTCACGGCTCCTACAATGAGCAGTTCTTC. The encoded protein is CASRELRGHGSYNEQFF.

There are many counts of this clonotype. CDR3 sequence reads: CASSQPRGQETQYF. The CDR3 DNA reads as TGTGCCAGCAGCCAACCCAGGGGGCAAGAGACCCAGTACTTC. The genes are TRBV4-2 and TRBJ2-5, with TRBD1 matching 7 bases. With V trimmed by 2 bases and J by 2 bases, 2 bases remained unmatched. The CDR3 has 14 amino acids. Germline V gene lookup returns CDR1 LGHNA and CDR2 YNFKEQ.

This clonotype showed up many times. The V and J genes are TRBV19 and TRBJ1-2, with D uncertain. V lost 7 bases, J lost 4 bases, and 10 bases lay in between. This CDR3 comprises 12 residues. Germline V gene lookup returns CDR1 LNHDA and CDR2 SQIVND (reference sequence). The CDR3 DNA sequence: TGTGCCAGTACGCCTGAAGGCTATGGCTACACCTTC. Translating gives CASTPEGYGYTF.

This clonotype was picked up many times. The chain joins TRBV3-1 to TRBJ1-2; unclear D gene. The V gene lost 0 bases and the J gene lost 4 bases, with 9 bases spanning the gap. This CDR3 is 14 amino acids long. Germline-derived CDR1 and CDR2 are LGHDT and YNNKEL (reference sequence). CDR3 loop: CASSQDGSLYGYTF. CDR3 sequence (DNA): TGTGCCAGCAGCCAAGATGGCAGCCTCTATGGCTACACCTTC.

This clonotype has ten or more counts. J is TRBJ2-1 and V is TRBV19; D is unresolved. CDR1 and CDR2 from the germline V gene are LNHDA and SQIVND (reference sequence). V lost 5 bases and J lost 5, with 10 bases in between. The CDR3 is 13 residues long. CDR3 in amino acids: CASSVKLDNEQFF. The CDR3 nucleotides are TGTGCCAGTAGTGTGAAACTCGACAATGAGCAGTTCTTC.

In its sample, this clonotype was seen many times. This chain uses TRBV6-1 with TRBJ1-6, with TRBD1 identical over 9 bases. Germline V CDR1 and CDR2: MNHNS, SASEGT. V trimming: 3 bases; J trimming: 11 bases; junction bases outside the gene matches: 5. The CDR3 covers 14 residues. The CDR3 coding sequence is TGTGCCAGCAGTGAGGGACAGGGCACAGCACCCCTCCACTTT. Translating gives CASSEGQGTAPLHF.

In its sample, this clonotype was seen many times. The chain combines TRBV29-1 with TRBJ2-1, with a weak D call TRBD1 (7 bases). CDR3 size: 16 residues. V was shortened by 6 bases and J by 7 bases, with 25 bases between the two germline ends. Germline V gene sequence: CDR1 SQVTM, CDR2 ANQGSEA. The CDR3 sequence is CSVEGAVRPPGNEQFF. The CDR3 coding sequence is TGCAGCGTGGAGGGGGCAGTTCGCCCTCCGGGTAATGAGCAGTTCTTC.

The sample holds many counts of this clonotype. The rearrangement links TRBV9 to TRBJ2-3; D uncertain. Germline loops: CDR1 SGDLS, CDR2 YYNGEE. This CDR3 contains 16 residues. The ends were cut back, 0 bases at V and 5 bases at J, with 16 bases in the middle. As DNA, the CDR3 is TGTGCCAGCAGCGTAGCTTCCAGGCACACAGAAGATACGCAGTATTTT. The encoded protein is CASSVASRHTEDTQYF.

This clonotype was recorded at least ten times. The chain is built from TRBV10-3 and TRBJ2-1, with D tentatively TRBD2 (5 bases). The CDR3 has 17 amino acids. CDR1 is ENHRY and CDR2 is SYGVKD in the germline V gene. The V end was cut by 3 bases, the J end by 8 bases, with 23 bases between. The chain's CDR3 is CAISETRRRRSLHEQFF. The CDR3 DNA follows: TGTGCCATCAGTGAAACTAGGAGGCGTCGATCGCTCCATGAGCAGTTCTTC.

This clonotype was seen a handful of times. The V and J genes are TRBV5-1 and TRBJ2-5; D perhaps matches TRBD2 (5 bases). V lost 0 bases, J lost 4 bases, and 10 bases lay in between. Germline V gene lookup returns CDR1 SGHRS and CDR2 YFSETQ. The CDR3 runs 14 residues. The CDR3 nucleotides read TGCGCCAGCAGCTTGGAGGCAGGAGGAGAGACCCAGTACTTC. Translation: CASSLEAGGETQYF.

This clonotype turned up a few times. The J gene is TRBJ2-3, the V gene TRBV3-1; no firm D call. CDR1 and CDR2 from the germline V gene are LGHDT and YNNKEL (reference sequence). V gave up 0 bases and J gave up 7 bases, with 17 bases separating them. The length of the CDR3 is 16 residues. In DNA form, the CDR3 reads TGTGCCAGCAGCCAAGAGGCCAGCCCCGTCTCCAATACGCAGTATTTT. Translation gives CASSQEASPVSNTQYF.

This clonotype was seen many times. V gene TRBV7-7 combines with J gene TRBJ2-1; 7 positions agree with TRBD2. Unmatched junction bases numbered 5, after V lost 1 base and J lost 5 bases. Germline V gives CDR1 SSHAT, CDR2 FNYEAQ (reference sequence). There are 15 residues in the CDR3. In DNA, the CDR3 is TGTGCCAGCAGCTTAGGAAGCGGGACTAACAATGAGCAGTTCTTC. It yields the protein CASSLGSGTNNEQFF.

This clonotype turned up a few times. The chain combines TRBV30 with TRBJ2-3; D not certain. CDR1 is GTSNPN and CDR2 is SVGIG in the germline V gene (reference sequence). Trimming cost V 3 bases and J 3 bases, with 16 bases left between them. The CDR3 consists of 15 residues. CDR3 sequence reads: CAWRDQVGRTDTQYF. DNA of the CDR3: TGTGCCTGGAGGGACCAGGTGGGAAGAACAGATACGCAGTATTTT. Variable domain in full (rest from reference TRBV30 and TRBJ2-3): SQTIHQWPATLVQPVGSPLSLECTVEGTSNPNLYWYRQAAGRGLQLLFYSVGIGQISSEVPQNLSASRPQDRQFILSSKKLLLSDSGFYLCAWRDQVGRTDTQYFGPGTRLTVL.

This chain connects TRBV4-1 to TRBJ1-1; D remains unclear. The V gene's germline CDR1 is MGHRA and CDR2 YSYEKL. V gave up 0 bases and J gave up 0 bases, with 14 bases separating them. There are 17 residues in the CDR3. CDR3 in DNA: TGCGCCAGCAGCCAAGATCGGAGCCGGAGAATGAACACTGAAGCTTTCTTT. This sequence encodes CASSQDRSRRMNTEAFF.

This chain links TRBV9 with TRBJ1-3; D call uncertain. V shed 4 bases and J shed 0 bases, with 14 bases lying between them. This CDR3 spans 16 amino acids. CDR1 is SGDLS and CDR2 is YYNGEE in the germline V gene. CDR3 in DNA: TGTGCCAGCAGCACTCGACGGTCCCTCTCTGGAAACACCATATATTTT. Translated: CASSTRRSLSGNTIYF.

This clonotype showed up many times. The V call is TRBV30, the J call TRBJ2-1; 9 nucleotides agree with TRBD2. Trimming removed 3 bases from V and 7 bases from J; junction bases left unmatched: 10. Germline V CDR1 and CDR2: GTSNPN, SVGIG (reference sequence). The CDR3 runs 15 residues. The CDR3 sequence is CAWRGGSGGFNEQFF. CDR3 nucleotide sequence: TGTGCCTGGAGAGGGGGTAGCGGGGGATTTAATGAGCAGTTCTTC.

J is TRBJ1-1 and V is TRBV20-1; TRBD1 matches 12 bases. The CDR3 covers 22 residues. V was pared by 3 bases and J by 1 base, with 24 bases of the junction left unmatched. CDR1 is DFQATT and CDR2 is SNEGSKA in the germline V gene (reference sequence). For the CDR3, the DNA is TGCAGTGCTAGGCTCCCACCGGGACAGGGGGCGCCTGGGGATTTTTGGAACACTGAAGCTTTCTTT. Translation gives CSARLPPGQGAPGDFWNTEAFF.

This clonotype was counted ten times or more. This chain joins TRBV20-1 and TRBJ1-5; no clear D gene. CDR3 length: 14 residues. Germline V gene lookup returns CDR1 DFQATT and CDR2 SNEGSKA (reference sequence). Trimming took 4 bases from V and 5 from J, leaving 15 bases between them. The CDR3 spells CSAKVARRDQPQHF. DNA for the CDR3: TGCAGTGCTAAAGTAGCCCGGAGGGATCAGCCCCAGCATTTT.

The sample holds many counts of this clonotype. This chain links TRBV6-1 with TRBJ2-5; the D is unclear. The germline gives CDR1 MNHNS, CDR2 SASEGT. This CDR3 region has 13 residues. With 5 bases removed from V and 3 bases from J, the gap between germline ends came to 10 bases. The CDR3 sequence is CASSPRAEETQYF. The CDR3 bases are TGTGCCAGCAGTCCCCGGGCCGAAGAGACCCAGTACTTC.

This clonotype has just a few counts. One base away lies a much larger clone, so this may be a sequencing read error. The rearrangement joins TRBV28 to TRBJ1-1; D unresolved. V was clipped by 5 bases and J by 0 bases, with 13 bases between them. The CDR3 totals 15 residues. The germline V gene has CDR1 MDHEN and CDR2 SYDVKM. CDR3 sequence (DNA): TGTGCCAGCAGTCTTCCCACAGCCCTGAACACTGAAGCTTTCTTT. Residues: CASSLPTALNTEAFF. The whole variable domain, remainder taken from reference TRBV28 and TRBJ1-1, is DVKVTQSSRYLVKRTGEKVFLECVQDMDHENMFWYRQDPGLGLRLIYFSYDVKMKEKGDIPEGYSVSREKKERFSLILESASTNQTSMYLCASSLPTALNTEAFFGQGTRLTVV.

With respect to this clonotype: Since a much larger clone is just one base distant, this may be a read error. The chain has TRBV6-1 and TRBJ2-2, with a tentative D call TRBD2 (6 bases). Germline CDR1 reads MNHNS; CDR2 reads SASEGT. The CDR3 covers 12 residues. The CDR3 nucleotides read TGTGCCAGCAGTGAGTGGGTGGGGGGGCTGTTTTTT. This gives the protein CASSEWVGGLFF.

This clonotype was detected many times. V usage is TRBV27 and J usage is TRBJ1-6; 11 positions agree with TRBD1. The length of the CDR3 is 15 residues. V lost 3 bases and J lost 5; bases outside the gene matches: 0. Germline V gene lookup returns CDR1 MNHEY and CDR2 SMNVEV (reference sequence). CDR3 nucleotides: TGTGCCAGCAGTTTGGGACAGGGGGATAATTCACCCCTCCACTTT. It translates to CASSLGQGDNSPLHF.

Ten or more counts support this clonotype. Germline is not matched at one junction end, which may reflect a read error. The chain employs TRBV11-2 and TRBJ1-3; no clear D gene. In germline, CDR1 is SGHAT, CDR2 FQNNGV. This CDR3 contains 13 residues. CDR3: CASSARPGTTIYF. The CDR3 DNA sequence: TGTGCCAGCAGCGCCCGTCCTGGAACCACCATATATTTT.

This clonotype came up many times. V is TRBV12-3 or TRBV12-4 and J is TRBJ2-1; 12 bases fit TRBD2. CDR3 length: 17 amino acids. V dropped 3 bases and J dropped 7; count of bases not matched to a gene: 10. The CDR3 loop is CASSLLLLAGGPNEQFF. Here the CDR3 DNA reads TGTGCCAGCAGTTTGCTACTGCTAGCGGGAGGGCCGAATGAGCAGTTCTTC.